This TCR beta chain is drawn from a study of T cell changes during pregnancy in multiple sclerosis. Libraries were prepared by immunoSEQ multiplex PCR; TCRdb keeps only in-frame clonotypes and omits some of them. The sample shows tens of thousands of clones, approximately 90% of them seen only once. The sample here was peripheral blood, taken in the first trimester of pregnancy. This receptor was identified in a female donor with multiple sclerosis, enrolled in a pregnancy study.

The CDR3 DNA reads as TGTGCCAGTAGTACCTCAGGGACACTGGCAGATACGCAGTATTTT. Translation gives CASSTSGTLADTQYF. This sequence joins TRBV19 and TRBJ2-3; a weak D match, TRBD1 (6 bases). Deletions cut 4 bases from V and 4 bases from J, with 15 bases between. Germline V gives CDR1 LNHDA, CDR2 SQIVND (reference sequence). This CDR3 is 15 amino acids long.